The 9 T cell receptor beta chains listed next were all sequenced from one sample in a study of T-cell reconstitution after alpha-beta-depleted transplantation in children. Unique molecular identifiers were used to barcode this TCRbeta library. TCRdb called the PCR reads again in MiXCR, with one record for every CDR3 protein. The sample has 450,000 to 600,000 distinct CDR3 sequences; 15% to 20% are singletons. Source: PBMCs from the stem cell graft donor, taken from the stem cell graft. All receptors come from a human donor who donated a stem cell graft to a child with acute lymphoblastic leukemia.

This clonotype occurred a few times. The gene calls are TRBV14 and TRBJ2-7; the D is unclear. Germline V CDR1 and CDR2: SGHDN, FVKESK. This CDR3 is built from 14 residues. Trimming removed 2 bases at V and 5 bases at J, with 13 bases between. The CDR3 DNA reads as TGTGCCAGCAGCCAATGGGGTGACTTGGACGAGCAGTACTTC. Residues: CASSQWGDLDEQYF.

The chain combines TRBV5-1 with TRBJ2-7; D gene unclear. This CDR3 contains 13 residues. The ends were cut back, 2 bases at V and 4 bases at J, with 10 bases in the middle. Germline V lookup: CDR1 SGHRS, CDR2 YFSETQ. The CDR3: CASSLERLYEQYF. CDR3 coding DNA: TGCGCCAGCAGCTTAGAGCGCCTGTACGAGCAGTACTTC.

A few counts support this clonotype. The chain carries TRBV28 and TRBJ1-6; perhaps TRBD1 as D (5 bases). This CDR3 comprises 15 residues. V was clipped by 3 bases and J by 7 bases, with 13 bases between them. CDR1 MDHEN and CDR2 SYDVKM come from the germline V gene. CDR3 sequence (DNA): TGTGCCAGCAGTTTTCCAGGGTTGGGCAATTCACCCCTCCACTTT. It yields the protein CASSFPGLGNSPLHF.

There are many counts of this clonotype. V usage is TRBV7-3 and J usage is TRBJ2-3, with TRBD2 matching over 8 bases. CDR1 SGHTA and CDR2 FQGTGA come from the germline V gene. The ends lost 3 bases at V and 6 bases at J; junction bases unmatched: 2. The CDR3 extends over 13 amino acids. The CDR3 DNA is TGTGCCAGCAGCTTGAGCGGGAGTGATACGCAGTATTTT. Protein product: CASSLSGSDTQYF. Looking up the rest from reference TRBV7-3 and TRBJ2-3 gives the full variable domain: GAGVSQTPSNKVTEKGKYVELRCDPISGHTALYWYRQSLGQGPEFLIYFQGTGAADDSGLPNDRFFAVRPEGSVSTLKIQRTERGDSAVYLCASSLSGSDTQYFGPGTRLTVL.

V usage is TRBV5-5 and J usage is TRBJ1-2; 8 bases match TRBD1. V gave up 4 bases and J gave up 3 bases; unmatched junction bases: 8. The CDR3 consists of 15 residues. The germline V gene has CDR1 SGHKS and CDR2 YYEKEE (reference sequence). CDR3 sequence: CASSPRTGSDYGYTF. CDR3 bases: TGTGCCAGCAGCCCAAGGACAGGGTCAGACTATGGCTACACCTTC.

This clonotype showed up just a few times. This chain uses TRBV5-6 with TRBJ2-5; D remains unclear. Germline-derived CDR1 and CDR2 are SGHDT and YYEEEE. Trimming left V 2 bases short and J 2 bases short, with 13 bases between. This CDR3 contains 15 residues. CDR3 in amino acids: CASSFSVGPQETQYF. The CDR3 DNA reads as TGTGCCAGCAGCTTTTCGGTCGGACCACAAGAGACCCAGTACTTC. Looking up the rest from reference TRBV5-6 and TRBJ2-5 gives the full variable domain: DAGVTQSPTHLIKTRGQQVTLRCSPKSGHDTVSWYQQALGQGPQFIFQYYEEEERQRGNFPDRFSGHQFPNYSSELNVNALLLGDSALYLCASSFSVGPQETQYFGPGTRLLVL.

The CDR3, as DNA: TGCGCCAGCAGCTGGGCGGCGGGGAGTGGCGAGCAGTACTTC. Translating gives CASSWAAGSGEQYF. V usage is TRBV5-1 and J usage is TRBJ2-7, with D possibly being TRBD2 (6 bases). V lost 3 bases and J lost 6, with 16 bases in between. From germline, CDR1 is SGHRS and CDR2 YFSETQ. The CDR3 has 14 amino acids.

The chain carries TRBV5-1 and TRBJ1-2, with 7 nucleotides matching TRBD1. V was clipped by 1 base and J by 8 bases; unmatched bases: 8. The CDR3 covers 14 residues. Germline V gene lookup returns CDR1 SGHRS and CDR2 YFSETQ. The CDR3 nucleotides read TGCGCCAGCAGCTTGTTGAACAGGGGAGAAGGCTACACCTTC. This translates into CASSLLNRGEGYTF. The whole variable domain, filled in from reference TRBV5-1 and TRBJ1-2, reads KAGVTQTPRYLIKTRGQQVTLSCSPISGHRSVSWYQQTPGQGLQFLFEYFSETQRNKGNFPGRFSGRQFSNSRSEMNVSTLELGDSALYLCASSLLNRGEGYTFGSGTRLTVV.

The CDR3 bases are TGTGCCAGCAGCTTATATAATGACGTGGGAGATACGCAGTATTTT. Its translation: CASSLYNDVGDTQYF. V and J are TRBV11-1 and TRBJ2-3; unclear D gene. The germline V gene has CDR1 SGHAT and CDR2 FQDESV (reference sequence). CDR3 length: 15 amino acids. Deletions cut 2 bases from V and 5 bases from J, with 14 bases between.